This T cell receptor beta chain was documented in a study of CD8 T cell repertoires and HIV-1 epitope variants. The germline gives CDR1 SGHAT, CDR2 FQNNGV. V lost 3 bases and J lost 9, with 16 bases in between. This CDR3 is built from 14 residues. Note on this clone: Its matching antigen is unknown.

The repertoire was sequenced with immunoSEQ multiplex PCR; TCRdb's copy has only in-frame clones and lacks some. The table shows several thousand clones, with around 62% occurring only once. Sequenced input: cultured CD8+ T cells derived from PBMCs. This clonotype was sampled from a male donor with HIV. The chain employs TRBV11-2 and TRBJ2-3; a weak D match, TRBD1 (6 bases). The CDR3, as DNA: TGTGCCAGCAGCTTGATTAGAAAGGGGGACACGCAGTATTTT. Its translation is CASSLIRKGDTQYF.